Below, 30 T cell receptor beta chains from the same sample are listed, as sequenced in a study of cytomegalovirus exposure and HLA in healthy donors. Researchers ran the PCR with 60 Vbeta and 13 Jbeta primers. Profiling relied on immunoSEQ multiplex PCR, and the TCRdb table lists in-frame clones only, not all of them. Of around 130,000 clones in the sample, 82% are singletons; the top ten hold about 10%. What was sequenced was PBMCs. These receptor sequences come from a male donor in good health and CMV-seropositive.

V and J are TRBV7-9 and TRBJ2-7; D is unresolved. Germline loops: CDR1 SEHNR, CDR2 FQNEAQ (reference sequence). The CDR3 spans 11 residues. Between the trimmed V and J ends, which lost 5 bases and 4 bases, there was a span of 6 bases. The CDR3 loop is CASSSQYEQYF. The DNA for the CDR3 is TGTGCCAGCAGCAGTCAGTACGAGCAGTACTTC.

The rearrangement joins TRBV19 to TRBJ2-2, with D maybe TRBD2 (6 bases). CDR1 and CDR2 (germline): LNHDA, SQIVND (reference sequence). Trimming took off 1 base at V and 3 bases at J, with 9 bases between the two ends. The CDR3 is 15 amino acids. The CDR3, as DNA: TGTGCCAGTAGTATAGCGGGGGAGTACACCGGGGAGCTGTTTTTT. This translates into CASSIAGEYTGELFF.

The chain combines TRBV14 with TRBJ2-5; a possible D gene is TRBD2 (5 bases). There are 13 residues in the CDR3. CDR1 SGHDN and CDR2 FVKESK come from the germline V gene. V was pared by 1 base and J by 5 bases, with 8 bases between. CDR3 residues: CASSQGGSETQYF. The CDR3, as DNA: TGTGCCAGCAGCCAAGGAGGGTCGGAGACCCAGTACTTC.

The genes are TRBV11-2 and TRBJ2-7; perhaps TRBD1 as D (6 bases). Trimming took off 5 bases at V and 3 bases at J, with 29 bases between the two ends. CDR3 length equals 19 residues. Germline V gives CDR1 SGHAT, CDR2 FQNNGV. The CDR3 loop reads CASSRGRGGGSGDNYEQYF. CDR3 sequence (DNA): TGTGCCAGCAGCCGAGGGCGAGGGGGTGGTTCAGGAGATAACTACGAGCAGTACTTC.

The chain recombines TRBV7-2 with TRBJ2-7, with 10 bases aligning to TRBD2. V gave up 5 bases and J gave up 3 bases; unmatched junction bases: 7. The CDR3 is made up of 15 amino acids. Germline V CDR1 and CDR2: SGHTA, FQGNSA. This CDR3 reads CASSPGTSASYEQYF. In nucleotides, the CDR3 is TGTGCCAGCAGCCCAGGGACTAGCGCCAGCTACGAGCAGTACTTC. The full variable domain, with the rest looked up from reference TRBV7-2 and TRBJ2-7, is GAGVSQSPSNKVTEKGKDVELRCDPISGHTALYWYRQSLGQGLEFLIYFQGNSAPDKSGLPSDRFSAERTGGSVSTLTIQRTQQEDSAVYLCASSPGTSASYEQYFGPGTRLTVT.

This sequence joins TRBV2 and TRBJ2-3; D not certain. This CDR3 comprises 14 residues. The ends were cut back, 3 bases at V and 0 bases at J, with 7 bases in the middle. CDR1 is SNHLY, CDR2 FYNNEI, per germline. CDR3 in DNA: TGTGCCAGCAGTGACAGAGCGAGCACAGATACGCAGTATTTT. Its protein is CASSDRASTDTQYF.

The rearrangement links TRBV5-4 to TRBJ2-1; a possible D gene is TRBD1 (5 bases). The CDR3 extends over 14 amino acids. In germline, CDR1 is SGHNT, CDR2 YYREEE (reference sequence). Trimming took 2 bases from V and 7 from J, leaving 13 bases between them. The CDR3 reads CASSFDSNSNEQFF. The CDR3, as DNA: TGTGCCAGCAGCTTTGACAGTAATTCGAATGAGCAGTTCTTC.

V is TRBV2 and J is TRBJ2-7; D is perhaps TRBD2 (5 bases). The length of the CDR3 is 12 residues. Germline V CDR1 and CDR2: SNHLY, FYNNEI. V was trimmed by 8 bases and J by 3 bases, leaving 11 bases between them. The CDR3 here is CASGLAHYEQYF. Here the CDR3 DNA reads TGTGCCAGCGGGCTAGCCCACTACGAGCAGTACTTC.

This clone came up once. The chain joins TRBV5-1 to TRBJ2-1; D is undetermined. The germline V gene has CDR1 SGHRS and CDR2 YFSETQ. Trimming left V 4 bases short and J 5 bases short, with 4 bases between. The CDR3 has 11 amino acids. The CDR3 bases are TGCGCCAGCAGCACTAACAATGAGCAGTTCTTC. Translated: CASSTNNEQFF.

This clone was detected only once. The CDR3: CASHLGKGHNEQFF. CDR3 bases: TGTGCCAGCCATCTCGGAAAGGGGCACAATGAGCAGTTCTTC. V gene TRBV6-5 combines with J gene TRBJ2-1, with D tentatively TRBD1 (5 bases). The CDR3 is made up of 14 amino acids. Germline V CDR1 and CDR2: MNHEY, SVGAGI. With 8 bases removed from V and 5 bases from J, the gap between germline ends came to 16 bases.

The rearrangement joins TRBV29-1 to TRBJ1-2; TRBD1 matches at 8 bases. Germline CDR1 and CDR2: SQVTM and ANQGSEA. This CDR3 spans 12 amino acids. V lost 5 bases to trimming and J lost 7 bases; unmatched junction nucleotides: 6. CDR3 nucleotides: TGCAGCGTTCCCGGACAGGGTGGTGGCTACACCTTC. This sequence encodes CSVPGQGGGYTF.

V is TRBV6-5 and J is TRBJ2-5; 11 bases align to TRBD2. The V gene end was trimmed by 7 bases and the J gene end by 1 base; junction bases not matched to a gene: 5. This CDR3 has 15 residues. Germline CDR1 MNHEY, CDR2 SVGAGI. The CDR3 reads CASTPGLAAQETQYF. CDR3 nucleotides: TGTGCCAGCACTCCGGGACTAGCGGCCCAAGAGACCCAGTACTTC.

This chain uses TRBV5-4 with TRBJ2-5; D is unclear. Germline CDR1 SGHNT, CDR2 YYREEE (reference sequence). V was clipped by 2 bases and J by 5 bases, with 7 bases between them. The CDR3 has 12 residues. CDR3 loop: CASSFPGETQYF. The CDR3 DNA is TGTGCCAGCAGCTTCCCCGGGGAGACCCAGTACTTC.

The genes are TRBV19 and TRBJ2-6; 7 bases agree with TRBD1. V shed 6 bases and J 0 bases; nucleotides not matched to a gene: 5. Germline lookup yields CDR1 LNHDA and CDR2 SQIVND (reference sequence). The CDR3 length is 16 residues. CDR3 protein: CASSPGQLSGANVLTF. CDR3 nucleotides: TGTGCCAGTAGCCCGGGACAGCTCTCTGGGGCCAACGTCCTGACTTTC.

The sample holds one count of this clone. The V call is TRBV19, the J call TRBJ2-1; 13 bases align to TRBD2. This CDR3 contains 16 residues. With V trimmed by 4 bases and J by 1 base, 1 base remained unmatched. The germline V gene has CDR1 LNHDA and CDR2 SQIVND (reference sequence). CDR3 bases: TGTGCCAGTAGTAAGACTAGCGGGAGGTCCTACAATGAGCAGTTCTTC. Encoded protein: CASSKTSGRSYNEQFF.

This clone appeared a single time. The chain couples TRBV28 to TRBJ2-1; 11 nucleotides agree with TRBD2. The ends lost 4 bases at V and 2 bases at J; junction bases unmatched: 1. CDR1 is MDHEN and CDR2 is SYDVKM in the germline V gene. The CDR3 has 15 amino acids. CDR3 in DNA: TGTGCCAGCAGTTCGACTAGCGGGGCCTACAATGAGCAGTTCTTC. It translates to CASSSTSGAYNEQFF.

This clone occurred a few times. This chain joins TRBV27 and TRBJ2-1, with 9 nucleotides matching TRBD1. Germline lookup yields CDR1 MNHEY and CDR2 SMNVEV (reference sequence). V trimming: 7 bases; J trimming: 7 bases; junction bases outside the gene matches: 8. CDR3 size: 14 residues. This CDR3 is CASTPGQGRNEQFF. The CDR3 bases are TGTGCCAGCACCCCGGGACAGGGTCGGAATGAGCAGTTCTTC.

This chain links TRBV28 with TRBJ2-7, with 7 bases aligning to TRBD2. This CDR3 is 16 amino acids long. CDR1 MDHEN and CDR2 SYDVKM come from the germline V gene. V was pared by 5 bases and J by 2 bases, with 12 bases of the junction left unmatched. This CDR3 reads CASSPPPGTMTYEQYF. Here the CDR3 DNA reads TGTGCCAGCAGTCCCCCCCCCGGGACTATGACCTACGAGCAGTACTTC.

The V and J genes are TRBV10-3 and TRBJ2-7, with 11 bases that match TRBD1. Looked up from germline, CDR1 is ENHRY and CDR2 is SYGVKD. The CDR3 is made up of 14 amino acids. With 3 bases clipped from V and 7 bases from J, the junction kept 5 bases outside the gene matches. CDR3 amino acids: CAISDGTGGGEQYF. CDR3 in DNA: TGTGCCATCAGTGATGGGACAGGGGGAGGAGAGCAGTACTTC.

The CDR3 coding sequence is TGTGCCAGCAGACCTAGCGGGAGCCCCTACGAGCAGTACTTC. Its translation is CASRPSGSPYEQYF. The V gene is TRBV28, the J gene TRBJ2-7, with 10 bases fitting TRBD2. V was pared by 6 bases and J by 2 bases, with 4 bases of the junction left unmatched. Germline V gene sequence: CDR1 MDHEN, CDR2 SYDVKM. This CDR3 comprises 14 residues.

The rearrangement uses TRBV7-9 and TRBJ2-3; D is undetermined. V lost 3 bases and J 2 bases, leaving 12 bases between the germline ends. The CDR3 contains 15 residues. The V gene's germline CDR1 is SEHNR and CDR2 FQNEAQ (reference sequence). CDR3 coding DNA: TGTGCCAGCAGCTTTGGGCCGGATTACACAGATACGCAGTATTTT. Its translation: CASSFGPDYTDTQYF.

The rearrangement uses TRBV4-3 and TRBJ2-7; possible D gene TRBD2, 6 bases. Germline assignment: CDR1 LGHNA and CDR2 YSLEER. The CDR3 runs to 15 residues. V lost 0 bases and J lost 6, with 15 bases in between. Written as DNA, the CDR3 is TGCGCCAGCAGCCAAGAGGCTAGTGGGGGGTTCGAGCAGTACTTC. It codes for CASSQEASGGFEQYF.

The CDR3 region has the DNA TGTGCCAGCAGTCTCGGCTATAGACAGGGAGAATATGGCTACACCTTC. It is translated as CASSLGYRQGEYGYTF. V is TRBV28 and J is TRBJ1-2; TRBD1 matches at 7 bases. The CDR3 is made up of 16 amino acids. V shed 5 bases and J 5 bases; nucleotides not matched to a gene: 14. From germline, CDR1 is MDHEN and CDR2 SYDVKM.

The chain employs TRBV28 and TRBJ1-5, with D perhaps TRBD1 (6 bases). Germline CDR1 reads MDHEN; CDR2 reads SYDVKM. This CDR3 has 13 amino acids. Trimming removed 5 bases from V and 7 bases from J, with 12 bases in between. Written as DNA, the CDR3 is TGTGCCAGCAGTCACAGGGAATACCAGCCCCAGCATTTT. This codes for CASSHREYQPQHF.

The chain combines TRBV30 with TRBJ1-1; D unclear. Germline V lookup: CDR1 GTSNPN, CDR2 SVGIG (reference sequence). V was trimmed by 1 base and J by 7 bases, leaving 10 bases between them. This CDR3 has 12 residues. The CDR3 DNA follows: TGTGCCTGGAGTGACCCAACGAGTGAAGCTTTCTTT. Encoded protein: CAWSDPTSEAFF.

The V and J genes are TRBV6-1 and TRBJ1-1, with TRBD1 identical over 8 bases. V was clipped by 5 bases and J by 0 bases; unmatched bases: 5. This CDR3 comprises 15 residues. Looked up from germline, CDR1 is MNHNS and CDR2 is SASEGT. In DNA, the CDR3 is TGTGCCAGCAGTTCCCCGACAGGGGTGAACACTGAAGCTTTCTTT. It translates to CASSSPTGVNTEAFF.

The V and J genes are TRBV6-5 and TRBJ2-7; 8 bases agree with TRBD1. J was trimmed by 7 bases and V by 11 bases; bases with no gene match: 10. Per the germline V gene, CDR1 is MNHEY and CDR2 is SVGAGI. The CDR3 contains 12 residues. The CDR3 loop reads CASRTGLGEQYF. CDR3 DNA sequence: TGTGCCTCCCGGACAGGGTTGGGGGAGCAGTACTTC.

The chain employs TRBV25-1 and TRBJ2-3; possible D gene TRBD2, 6 bases. The V end was cut by 2 bases, the J end by 6 bases, with 18 bases between. Germline V CDR1 and CDR2: MGHDK, SYGVNS. This CDR3 comprises 16 residues. In DNA, the CDR3 is TGTGCCAGCAGTGAAATTGGAGGGCCCCGGCGCGATACGCAGTATTTT. Translated, it gives CASSEIGGPRRDTQYF.

With regard to this clone: An end of the junction does not agree with germline; a read error may underlie this. This specimen includes other DNA sequences encoding the same CDR3. This chain connects TRBV5-4 to TRBJ1-4; 7 bases fit TRBD1. CDR1 SGHNT and CDR2 YYREEE come from the germline V gene (reference sequence). The CDR3 runs to 14 residues. The CDR3 DNA reads TGCGCCAGCAGCGTCCCGGGACAGCAAGAAAAACTGTTTTTT. Protein product: CASSVPGQQEKLFF.

The V and J genes are TRBV6-5 and TRBJ2-7; TRBD2 is a possible D gene (8 bases). From germline, CDR1 is MNHEY and CDR2 SVGAGI. Trimming pared 6 bases from V and 5 bases from J, leaving 17 bases between. The CDR3 is 14 amino acids. CDR3 in amino acids: CASSGRGQFHEQYF. The CDR3 DNA is TGTGCCAGCAGCGGGAGGGGACAGTTCCACGAGCAGTACTTC.